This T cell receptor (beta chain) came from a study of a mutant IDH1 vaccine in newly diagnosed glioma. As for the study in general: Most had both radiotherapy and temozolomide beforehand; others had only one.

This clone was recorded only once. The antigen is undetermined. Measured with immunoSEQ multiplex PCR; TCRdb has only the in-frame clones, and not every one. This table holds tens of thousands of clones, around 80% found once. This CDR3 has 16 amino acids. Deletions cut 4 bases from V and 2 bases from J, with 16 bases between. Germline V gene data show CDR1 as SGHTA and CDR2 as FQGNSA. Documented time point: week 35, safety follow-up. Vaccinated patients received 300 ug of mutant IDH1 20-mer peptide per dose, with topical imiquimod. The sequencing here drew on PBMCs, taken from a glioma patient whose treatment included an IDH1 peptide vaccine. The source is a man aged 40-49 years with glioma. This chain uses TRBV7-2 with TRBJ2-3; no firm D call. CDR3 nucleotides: TGTGCCAGCAGCTACCTTGGCGGTAAAAACACAGATACGCAGTATTTT. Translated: CASSYLGGKNTDTQYF.